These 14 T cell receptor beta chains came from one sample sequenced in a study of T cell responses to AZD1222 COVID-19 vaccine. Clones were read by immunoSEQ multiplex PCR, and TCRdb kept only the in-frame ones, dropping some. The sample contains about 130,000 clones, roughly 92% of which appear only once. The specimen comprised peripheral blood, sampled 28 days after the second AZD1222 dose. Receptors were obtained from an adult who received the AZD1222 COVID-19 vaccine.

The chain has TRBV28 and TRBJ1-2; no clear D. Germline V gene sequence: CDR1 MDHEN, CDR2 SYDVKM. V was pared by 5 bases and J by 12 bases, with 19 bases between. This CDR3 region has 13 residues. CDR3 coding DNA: TGTGCCAGCAGTCTGCGGGAAGCTTCTCTCCACACCTTC. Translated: CASSLREASLHTF.

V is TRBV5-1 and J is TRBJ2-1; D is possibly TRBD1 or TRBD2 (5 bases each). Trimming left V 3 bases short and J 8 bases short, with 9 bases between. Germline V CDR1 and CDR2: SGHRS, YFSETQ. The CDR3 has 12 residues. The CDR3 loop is CASSWDQDEQFF. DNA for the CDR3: TGCGCCAGCAGCTGGGACCAGGATGAGCAGTTCTTC.

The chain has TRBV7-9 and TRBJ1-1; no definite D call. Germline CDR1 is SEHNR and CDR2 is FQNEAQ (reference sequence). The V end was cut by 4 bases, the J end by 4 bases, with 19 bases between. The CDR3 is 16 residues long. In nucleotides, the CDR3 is TGTGCCAGCAGCTCAACTTACAACGCCGCAGGCACTGAAGCTTTCTTT. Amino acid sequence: CASSSTYNAAGTEAFF.

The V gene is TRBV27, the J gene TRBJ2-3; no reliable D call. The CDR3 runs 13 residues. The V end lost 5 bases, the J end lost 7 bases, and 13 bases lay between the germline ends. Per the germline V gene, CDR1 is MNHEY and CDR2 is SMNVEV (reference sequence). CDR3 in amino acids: CASSPSRTNTQYF. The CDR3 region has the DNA TGTGCCAGCAGTCCCTCCAGGACCAATACGCAGTATTTT.

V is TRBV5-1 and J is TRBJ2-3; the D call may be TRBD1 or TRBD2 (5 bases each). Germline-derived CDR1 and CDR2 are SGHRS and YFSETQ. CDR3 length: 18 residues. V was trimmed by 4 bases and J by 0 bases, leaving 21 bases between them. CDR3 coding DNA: TGCGCCAGCAGCCCGGGGCCTCCTTGGACCAAGAGCACAGATACGCAGTATTTT. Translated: CASSPGPPWTKSTDTQYF.

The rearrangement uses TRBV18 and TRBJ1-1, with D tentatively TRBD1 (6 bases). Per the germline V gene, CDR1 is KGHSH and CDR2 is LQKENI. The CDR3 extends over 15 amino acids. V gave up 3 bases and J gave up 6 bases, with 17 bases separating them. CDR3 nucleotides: TGTGCCAGCTCACCGAGGGACCTGGGGGGCCCTGAAGCTTTCTTT. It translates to CASSPRDLGGPEAFF. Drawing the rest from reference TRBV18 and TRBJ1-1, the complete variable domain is NAGVMQNPRHLVRRRGQEARLRCSPMKGHSHVYWYRQLPEEGLKFMVYLQKENIIDESGMPKERFSAEFPKEGPSILRIQQVVRGDSAAYFCASSPRDLGGPEAFFGQGTRLTVV.

This CDR3 is CASSARQGVTGELFF. The CDR3, as DNA: TGCGCCAGCAGCGCTCGACAGGGGGTGACCGGGGAGCTGTTTTTT. The chain carries TRBV5-1 and TRBJ2-2; 9 nucleotides align to TRBD1. J was trimmed by 5 bases and V by 4 bases; bases with no gene match: 6. The CDR3 covers 15 residues. The V gene's germline CDR1 is SGHRS and CDR2 YFSETQ.

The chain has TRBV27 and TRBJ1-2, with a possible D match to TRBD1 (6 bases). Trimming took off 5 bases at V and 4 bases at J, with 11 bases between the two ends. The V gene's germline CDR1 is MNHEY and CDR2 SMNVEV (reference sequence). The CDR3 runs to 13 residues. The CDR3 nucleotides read TGTGCCAGCAGTAAGACAGGCCCCTATGGCTACACCTTC. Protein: CASSKTGPYGYTF.

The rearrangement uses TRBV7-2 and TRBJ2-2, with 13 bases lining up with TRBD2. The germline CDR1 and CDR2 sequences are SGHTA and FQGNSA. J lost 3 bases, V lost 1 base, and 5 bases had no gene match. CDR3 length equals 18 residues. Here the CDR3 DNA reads TGTGCCAGCAGCTTAGAACTAGCGGGAGGGTGGTACACCGGGGAGCTGTTTTTT. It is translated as CASSLELAGGWYTGELFF.

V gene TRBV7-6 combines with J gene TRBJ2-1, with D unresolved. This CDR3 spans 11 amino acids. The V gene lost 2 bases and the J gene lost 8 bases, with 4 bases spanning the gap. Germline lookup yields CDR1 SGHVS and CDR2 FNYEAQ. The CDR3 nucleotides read TGTGCCAGCAGCTTAACGGATGAGCAGTTCTTC. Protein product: CASSLTDEQFF.

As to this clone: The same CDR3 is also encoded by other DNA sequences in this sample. The CDR3 DNA reads TGTGCCAGCAGCTCCCAAGAGACCCAGTACTTC. Translated: CASSSQETQYF. The V and J genes are TRBV7-2 and TRBJ2-5, with D unclear. Per the germline V gene, CDR1 is SGHTA and CDR2 is FQGNSA. V lost 4 bases, J lost 1 base, and 1 base lay in between. The CDR3 has 11 amino acids.

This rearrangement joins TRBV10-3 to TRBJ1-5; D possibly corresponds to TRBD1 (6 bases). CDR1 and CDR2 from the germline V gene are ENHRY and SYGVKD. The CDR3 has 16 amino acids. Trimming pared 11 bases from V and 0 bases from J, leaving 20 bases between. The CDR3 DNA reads TGTGCCCCCTCGGCCTGGGACAACTATAGCAATCAGCCCCAGCATTTT. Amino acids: CAPSAWDNYSNQPQHF.

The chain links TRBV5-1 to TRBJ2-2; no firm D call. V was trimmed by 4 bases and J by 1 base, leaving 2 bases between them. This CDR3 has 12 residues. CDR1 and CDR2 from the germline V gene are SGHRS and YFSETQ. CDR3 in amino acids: CASSENTGELFF. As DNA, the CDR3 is TGCGCCAGCAGCGAGAACACCGGGGAGCTGTTTTTT.

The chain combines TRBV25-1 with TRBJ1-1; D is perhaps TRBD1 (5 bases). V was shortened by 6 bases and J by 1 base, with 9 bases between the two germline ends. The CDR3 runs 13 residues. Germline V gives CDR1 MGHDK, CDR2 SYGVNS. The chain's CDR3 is CASRGRKNTEAFF. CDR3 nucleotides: TGTGCCAGCAGGGGACGTAAGAACACTGAAGCTTTCTTT. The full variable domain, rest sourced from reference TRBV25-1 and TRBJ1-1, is EADIYQTPRYLVIGTGKKITLECSQTMGHDKMYWYQQDPGMELHLIHYSYGVNSTEKGDLSSESTVSRIRTEHFPLTLESARPSHTSQYLCASRGRKNTEAFFGQGTRLTVV.